This TCR beta chain derives from a study of T cell repertoires in aging, cancer and after chemotherapy. Amplification of TCR beta used genomic DNA extracted from peripheral blood. Rearranged V-D-J TRB sequences were amplified with a mixed TRB-A/B primer pool. TCRdb called the multiplex PCR reads again in MiXCR, with one record for every CDR3 protein. Here the sample spans 15,000 to 20,000 distinct CDR3 sequences, approximately 40% being singletons. Germline CDR1 and CDR2: KGHDR and SFDVKD. Between the trimmed V and J ends, which lost 3 bases and 5 bases, there was a span of 7 bases. The CDR3 runs 13 residues.

The chain uses TRBV24-1 and TRBJ1-5, with D perhaps matching TRBD1 (5 bases). This receptor was taken from a human donor with a solid tumor. Source material: blood. In nucleotides, the CDR3 is TGTGCCACCAGTGATCGCAGGGATCAGCCCCAGCATTTT. It specifies CATSDRRDQPQHF.